The T cell receptor (beta chain) described here comes from a study of blood T cell repertoires in COVID-19 (TCRdb year 2020). Study-wide context: The collaborator samples originated in the United States, Italy and Spain and spanned the acute and convalescent phases of COVID-19. The material from the prospective study consisted of cDNA or gDNA derived from T cells, B-cell-depleted T cells, or PBMCs. Subjects who had been exposed to COVID-19, were actively infected with it, or had recovered from it provided the deeply sampled blood TCRbeta repertoires that made up the dataset. The repertoires were released in a freely available public database intended as a resource for research on the immune response to SARS-CoV-2. Samples were obtained from the ongoing ImmuneRACE study (first 160 participants) and from about 1,300 subjects provided by 6 global collaborators. Nearly every sample came with metadata listing a de-identified subject ID, COVID-19 status, age in years and sex. Where available, HLA class I and class II types were taken from metadata supplied by the sample provider and were not determined by assay-based typing. Beyond this particular receptor, the publication reports: The amount of clinical and demographic metadata varied by source and participant and was provided uncurated.

TCRbeta CDR3 regions were amplified from genomic DNA using the immunoSEQ Assay, a bias-controlled multiplex PCR. The paper's data handling went like this. Nucleated cell counts per sample were estimated from amplification of reference gene primers within the assay. Sequence reads were collapsed and filtered to measure the absolute abundance of every unique TCRbeta CDR3 rearrangement. For each sample, productive Simpson clonality was calculated as the square root of Simpson's diversity index across productive rearrangements. TCRdb retrieved this table from immuneACCESS and kept in-frame rearrangements only. Not all clones are present; in checked studies, unresolved V genes account for under half, and no reason is known for the remainder. Clone size and V and J calls were adopted from that table, with D and trimming inferred from the DNA. Here the sample has 30,000 to 35,000 clones; around 90% occur a single time. Of the sample, 6.5% to 10% falls within the top ten clones.

From the cysteine up to the phenylalanine, the CDR3 has a length of 15 residues. The retained sequence is limited to the CDR3, 45 bases, with the frame set at the first base. V loses 1 base, J loses 3 bases, and the germline ends lie 14 bases apart. CDR1 and CDR2, looked up from the germline V gene, are SGHRS and YFSETQ. Remarks on this clone: Its antigen remains undetermined. Per-nucleotide qualities are absent, and no much larger clonotype sits a single base away.

One collaborating source in Seattle enrolled patients during active infection and followed them longitudinally through the course of disease. Each collaborating institution followed its own protocols to collect whole blood in K2EDTA tubes. For TCRbeta analysis, collaborator samples were shipped as frozen whole blood, as isolated PBMCs, or as DNA extracted from either sample type. This receptor was obtained from a man aged 60 to 75 with COVID-19, enrolled during active disease. Material: peripheral blood. The chain links TRBV5-1 with TRBJ2-7, with the D gene not clear enough to name. The encoded CDR3 is CASSLYDGNYYEQYF. The nucleotides read TGCGCCAGCAGCTTGTATGACGGTAACTACTACGAGCAGTACTTC. The CDR3, completed at both ends by the reference TRBV5-1 and TRBJ2-7 genes, gives the full variable domain KAGVTQTPRYLIKTRGQQVTLSCSPISGHRSVSWYQQTPGQGLQFLFEYFSETQRNKGNFPGRFSGRQFSNSRSEMNVSTLELGDSALYLCASSLYDGNYYEQYFGPGTRLTVT.